Below are 26 T cell receptor beta chains sequenced from a single sample in a study of ipilimumab plus nivolumab after autologous stem cell transplantation. The assay was immunoSEQ multiplex PCR, and TCRdb's table has in-frame clones only and misses some. The sample yields roughly 16,000 clones, roughly four fifths seen once. Sequenced material: PBMCs, taken in a trial of ipilimumab plus nivolumab as post-transplant consolidation. Receptors were obtained from a male donor with diffuse large B-cell lymphoma.

Comments on this clone: This clone may be a read error of a much larger clone one base away. V and J are TRBV7-9 and TRBJ2-3; 10 bases fit TRBD2. CDR3 size: 15 residues. Germline loops: CDR1 SEHNR, CDR2 FQNEAQ (reference sequence). The CDR3 is CAGSLELAGFDTQYF. The CDR3 DNA follows: TGTGCCGGCAGCTTAGAACTAGCGGGGTTTGATACGCAGTATTTT.

The V call is TRBV5-8, the J call TRBJ2-5, with no clear D. CDR1 is SGHTS and CDR2 is YDEGEE in the germline V gene. The CDR3 spans 13 residues. V shed 0 bases and J shed 5 bases, with 8 bases lying between them. The CDR3 loop reads CASSLVERETQYF. The CDR3 bases are TGTGCCAGCAGCTTGGTTGAGAGGGAGACCCAGTACTTC.

V usage is TRBV15 and J usage is TRBJ1-2; D might be TRBD1 (5 bases). The CDR3 contains 13 residues. CDR1 and CDR2 (germline): LNHNV, YYDKDF (reference sequence). V dropped 0 bases and J dropped 10 bases, with 12 bases sitting between them. The CDR3 DNA reads TGTGCCACCAGCAGAGATCTGGGACCCCTCTACACCTTC. This translates into CATSRDLGPLYTF.

The V call is TRBV4-1, the J call TRBJ2-1; no clear D gene. The CDR3 is made up of 14 amino acids. CDR1 MGHRA and CDR2 YSYEKL come from the germline V gene. V was trimmed by 1 base and J by 4 bases, leaving 8 bases between them. The CDR3 protein is CASSQVTVYNEQFF. As DNA, the CDR3 is TGCGCCAGCAGCCAAGTCACGGTGTACAATGAGCAGTTCTTC.

The V gene is TRBV9, the J gene TRBJ1-4; D call uncertain. With 0 bases removed from V and 9 bases from J, the gap between germline ends came to 15 bases. This CDR3 has 15 residues. Germline lookup yields CDR1 SGDLS and CDR2 YYNGEE. The CDR3 loop is CASSVGADYRQKLFF. In DNA form, the CDR3 reads TGTGCCAGCAGCGTAGGGGCAGACTACCGCCAAAAACTGTTTTTT.

The chain joins TRBV27 to TRBJ1-2; no firm D call. V lost 5 bases and J lost 4, with 17 bases in between. The CDR3 is 15 residues long. The germline V gene has CDR1 MNHEY and CDR2 SMNVEV (reference sequence). CDR3 loop: CASSPRGRIGYGYTF. CDR3 bases: TGTGCCAGCAGTCCCCGGGGTCGGATAGGCTATGGCTACACCTTC.

This sequence joins TRBV5-1 and TRBJ1-1; D may be TRBD1 (5 bases). Trimming shortened V by 3 bases and J by 3 bases, and 9 bases separated the two germline ends. Germline CDR1 SGHRS, CDR2 YFSETQ. The CDR3 extends over 13 amino acids. CDR3 DNA: TGCGCCAGCAGCTGGTGGGGCGACACTGAAGCTTTCTTT. As protein: CASSWWGDTEAFF.

This chain connects TRBV30 to TRBJ1-3; D gene unclear. The CDR3 has 12 residues. Germline assignment: CDR1 GTSNPN and CDR2 SVGIG (reference sequence). The V end was cut by 6 bases, the J end by 6 bases, with 12 bases between. In nucleotides, the CDR3 is TGTGCCTGTCCTATCGGCTTAAACACCATATATTTT. Amino acid sequence: CACPIGLNTIYF.

On this clone itself: Other DNA sequences of this sample code for an identical CDR3. The genes are TRBV6-1 and TRBJ1-1; 7 bases are shared with TRBD1. Per germline, CDR1 MNHNS and CDR2 SASEGT. J lost 5 bases, V lost 3 bases, and 6 bases had no gene match. The CDR3 totals 14 residues. Written as DNA, the CDR3 is TGTGCCAGCAGTGAGATAGGGGGCAGAACTGAAGCTTTCTTT. Amino acid sequence: CASSEIGGRTEAFF.

This clone showed up just a few times. The chain recombines TRBV4-3 with TRBJ1-1; TRBD1 might be the D (5 bases). Trimming took off 0 bases at V and 0 bases at J, with 11 bases between the two ends. This CDR3 contains 16 residues. The germline gives CDR1 LGHNA, CDR2 YSLEER. The CDR3, as DNA: TGCGCCAGCAGCCAAGAGGGGCAACTCATGAACACTGAAGCTTTCTTT. Translation: CASSQEGQLMNTEAFF.

The V gene is TRBV10-3, the J gene TRBJ1-3, with D unresolved. Germline values: CDR1 ENHRY, CDR2 SYGVKD. CDR3 size: 15 residues. With 0 bases removed from V and 4 bases from J, the gap between germline ends came to 10 bases. The CDR3 protein is CAISESGSPGNTIYF. The CDR3 DNA reads as TGTGCCATCAGTGAGTCCGGCAGCCCCGGAAACACCATATATTTT.

This rearrangement joins TRBV2 to TRBJ2-7; maybe TRBD1 (6 bases). Trimming pared 7 bases from V and 5 bases from J, leaving 18 bases between. The CDR3 spans 14 residues. Germline V gene data show CDR1 as SNHLY and CDR2 as FYNNEI. The CDR3, as DNA: TGTGCCAGCACCCTAGACAGGATTCTCGACGAGCAGTACTTC. Its translation is CASTLDRILDEQYF.

The rearrangement links TRBV18 to TRBJ2-7; D is unresolved. Germline loops: CDR1 KGHSH, CDR2 LQKENI. The V end was cut by 2 bases, the J end by 0 bases, with 14 bases between. The CDR3 runs to 16 residues. The CDR3 here is CASSPKIGSISYEQYF. The CDR3 DNA reads as TGTGCCAGCTCACCAAAGATAGGATCCATCTCCTACGAGCAGTACTTC.

The chain uses TRBV7-2 and TRBJ2-4; D is perhaps TRBD2 (5 bases). The germline gives CDR1 SGHTA, CDR2 FQGNSA. The CDR3 sequence is 16 residues long. Trimming removed 2 bases from V and 0 bases from J, with 11 bases in between. The DNA for the CDR3 is TGTGCCAGCAGCTTACAGGCGGGTCTAGCCAAAAACATTCAGTACTTC. As protein: CASSLQAGLAKNIQYF.

The V call is TRBV5-6, the J call TRBJ1-5; TRBD1 might be the D (6 bases). The CDR3 length is 14 residues. Trimming took 4 bases from V and 6 from J, leaving 14 bases between them. The germline CDR1 and CDR2 sequences are SGHDT and YYEEEE. CDR3 protein: CASSRQGLAQPQHF. CDR3 nucleotides: TGTGCCAGCAGCCGCCAGGGGTTGGCTCAGCCCCAGCATTTT.

The chain links TRBV19 to TRBJ2-4; no definite D call. The CDR3 loop spans 14 amino acids. Germline V gives CDR1 LNHDA, CDR2 SQIVND (reference sequence). V lost 6 bases and J 0 bases, leaving 9 bases between the germline ends. CDR3 nucleotides: TGTGCCAGTAGGGGCAACGGAGCCAAAAACATTCAGTACTTC. It specifies CASRGNGAKNIQYF.

This chain connects TRBV5-6 to TRBJ2-1; D is perhaps TRBD2 (6 bases). The CDR3 spans 13 residues. From germline, CDR1 is SGHDT and CDR2 YYEEEE. Trimming removed 7 bases at V and 10 bases at J, with 18 bases between. The CDR3: CASGRISIAEQFF. The CDR3 coding sequence is TGTGCCAGCGGGAGGATCTCAATAGCCGAGCAGTTCTTC.

This clone was detected only a few times. V usage is TRBV6-1 and J usage is TRBJ1-1, with 7 bases identical to TRBD1. Per the germline V gene, CDR1 is MNHNS and CDR2 is SASEGT. The V segment lost 7 bases and the J segment 6 bases; nucleotides outside the gene matches: 11. This CDR3 spans 14 amino acids. The CDR3 sequence is CASNLDRAGAEAFF. The CDR3 region has the DNA TGTGCCAGCAACCTCGACAGGGCAGGCGCTGAAGCTTTCTTT.

This chain joins TRBV27 and TRBJ2-3; a possible D gene is TRBD2 (5 bases). Germline CDR1 reads MNHEY; CDR2 reads SMNVEV (reference sequence). CDR3 length equals 16 residues. The V gene lost 6 bases and the J gene lost 4 bases, with 20 bases spanning the gap. CDR3 residues: CASSRLTPTRADTQYF. In nucleotides, the CDR3 is TGTGCCAGCAGCCGCCTGACCCCGACGAGGGCAGATACGCAGTATTTT.

CDR3 sequence (DNA): TGTGCCAGCAGCTTATACCAGAACTCTGGGGCCAACGTCCTGACTTTC. Residues: CASSLYQNSGANVLTF. This chain connects TRBV7-2 to TRBJ2-6; the D is unclear. V was pared by 2 bases and J by 0 bases, with 8 bases between. Looked up from germline, CDR1 is SGHTA and CDR2 is FQGNSA. This CDR3 is 16 amino acids long. Filled out from reference TRBV7-2 and TRBJ2-6, the complete variable domain reads GAGVSQSPSNKVTEKGKDVELRCDPISGHTALYWYRQSLGQGLEFLIYFQGNSAPDKSGLPSDRFSAERTGGSVSTLTIQRTQQEDSAVYLCASSLYQNSGANVLTFGAGSRLTVL.

This clone came up a few times. The chain joins TRBV10-2 to TRBJ1-4, with D possibly matching TRBD1 (6 bases). Trimming took 11 bases from V and 9 from J, leaving 19 bases between them. Per germline, CDR1 WSHSY and CDR2 SAAADI. This CDR3 contains 13 residues. The CDR3 reads CASTGHLHQKLFF. CDR3 DNA sequence: TGCGCCTCAACGGGACACCTCCATCAAAAACTGTTTTTT.

The V call is TRBV6-6, the J call TRBJ2-7, with D possibly TRBD1 on 5 matching bases. This CDR3 contains 16 residues. V lost 5 bases to trimming and J lost 0 bases, with 17 bases between them. Germline-derived CDR1 and CDR2 are MNHNY and SVGAGI (reference sequence). The CDR3 loop is CASSSRGRASSYEQYF. CDR3 in DNA: TGTGCCAGCAGTAGCCGAGGCAGGGCCAGCTCCTACGAGCAGTACTTC.

The chain uses TRBV7-2 and TRBJ2-7, with 7 bases lining up with TRBD1. The junction had 8 bases not matched to a gene; V was cut back by 2 bases and J by 7 bases. Germline CDR1 is SGHTA and CDR2 is FQGNSA. The CDR3 extends over 14 amino acids. CDR3: CASSLRADREEQYF. CDR3 DNA: TGTGCCAGCAGCTTACGGGCAGACAGGGAGGAGCAGTACTTC.

The table lists this clone with a count of one. The chain has TRBV2 and TRBJ1-1; maybe TRBD1 (5 bases). Germline assignment: CDR1 SNHLY and CDR2 FYNNEI. Between the trimmed V and J ends, which lost 2 bases and 4 bases, there was a span of 20 bases. The CDR3 is 17 residues long. The CDR3 bases are TGTGCCAGCAGTGAATTCGACCTTCGTGGGGGTTTCACTGAAGCTTTCTTT. Protein sequence: CASSEFDLRGGFTEAFF.

V gene TRBV19 combines with J gene TRBJ1-4; 7 nucleotides match TRBD1. V lost 4 bases and J lost 7; bases outside the gene matches: 6. The CDR3 sequence is 14 residues long. From germline, CDR1 is LNHDA and CDR2 SQIVND (reference sequence). Here the CDR3 DNA reads TGTGCCAGTAGTAAGACAGGGTTACTTGAAAAACTGTTTTTT. Its protein product is CASSKTGLLEKLFF.

V and J are TRBV10-2 and TRBJ2-1, with D perhaps matching TRBD1 or TRBD2 (6 bases each). Germline CDR1 and CDR2: WSHSY and SAAADI. V shed 7 bases and J shed 5 bases, with 12 bases lying between them. This CDR3 contains 13 residues. DNA of the CDR3: TGCGCCAGCATGGGGGGCGGCCACAATGAGCAGTTCTTC. This translates into CASMGGGHNEQFF.